The 16 T cell receptor beta chains in this list originate from one sample, sequenced in a study of blood T cell repertoires in COVID-19. Repertoires were generated with immunoSEQ multiplex PCR, while TCRdb's copy carries only in-frame clones and drops some. This table has a few hundred thousand clones, 70% to 90% appearing once. The sequencing input was PBMCs or T cells enriched from blood (not recorded which). The source of these receptors is a young man who had recovered from COVID-19.

The chain has TRBV29-1 and TRBJ1-2; no reliable D call. Germline CDR1 and CDR2: SQVTM and ANQGSEA. The CDR3 is 13 amino acids. Trimming pared 3 bases from V and 4 bases from J, leaving 12 bases between. The CDR3 DNA sequence: TGCAGCGTTGAGGATCGAGGCTCCTATGGCTACACCTTC. This translates into CSVEDRGSYGYTF.

The CDR3 is CSVSTQPTGGYTF. The CDR3 DNA sequence: TGCAGCGTTTCCACGCAGCCGACGGGGGGCTACACCTTC. The chain couples TRBV29-1 to TRBJ1-2; D is uncertain. The ends were cut back, 5 bases at V and 8 bases at J, with 18 bases in the middle. The germline CDR1 and CDR2 sequences are SQVTM and ANQGSEA. The CDR3 runs 13 residues.

V and J are TRBV5-6 and TRBJ2-7; 8 positions match TRBD2. The CDR3 spans 14 residues. V lost 2 bases to trimming and J lost 3 bases; unmatched junction nucleotides: 4. Looked up from germline, CDR1 is SGHDT and CDR2 is YYEEEE. The CDR3: CASSLPAGDYEQYF. In DNA form, the CDR3 reads TGTGCCAGCAGCTTACCAGCGGGGGACTACGAGCAGTACTTC.

V is TRBV3-1 (or the pseudogene TRBV3-2) and J is TRBJ1-2; D is perhaps TRBD1 (5 bases). Trimming took off 1 base at V and 5 bases at J, with 14 bases between the two ends. This CDR3 has 15 residues. Germline V gene lookup returns CDR1 LGHDT and CDR2 YNNKEL (reference sequence). CDR3 sequence reads: CASSQGEGFGYGYTF. CDR3 in DNA: TGTGCCAGCAGCCAAGGGGAGGGGTTTGGGTATGGCTACACCTTC.

The CDR3 region has the DNA TGTGCCAGCGTTTATGGACAGCACAACACTGAAGCTTTCTTT. Amino acid sequence: CASVYGQHNTEAFF. This chain uses TRBV2 with TRBJ1-1, with D possibly TRBD1 on 6 matching bases. The CDR3 has 14 amino acids. Germline V gene data show CDR1 as SNHLY and CDR2 as FYNNEI. Trimming took 8 bases from V and 2 from J, leaving 15 bases between them. The whole variable domain, filled in from reference TRBV2 and TRBJ1-1, reads EPEVTQTPSHQVTQMGQEVILRCVPISNHLYFYWYRQILGQKVEFLVSFYNNEISEKSEIFDDQFSVERPDGSNFTLKIRSTKLEDSAMYFCASVYGQHNTEAFFGQGTRLTVV.

This rearrangement joins TRBV2 to TRBJ2-5, with unresolved D. CDR1 and CDR2 (germline): SNHLY, FYNNEI. This CDR3 spans 12 amino acids. V lost 8 bases, J lost 5 bases, and 12 bases lay in between. CDR3: CASEAPRETQYF. The CDR3 DNA follows: TGTGCCAGCGAGGCCCCAAGGGAGACCCAGTACTTC.

This rearrangement joins TRBV2 to TRBJ1-1; perhaps TRBD1 as D (6 bases). V was shortened by 6 bases and J by 5 bases, with 10 bases between the two germline ends. The CDR3 extends over 12 amino acids. Germline-derived CDR1 and CDR2 are SNHLY and FYNNEI. CDR3 protein: CASRSGETEAFF. The CDR3 bases are TGTGCCAGCAGATCAGGGGAAACTGAAGCTTTCTTT.

The rearrangement joins TRBV29-1 to TRBJ1-2; D is ambiguous. The germline V and J ends were trimmed by 2 bases and 9 bases, with 16 bases remaining between them. Per germline, CDR1 SQVTM and CDR2 ANQGSEA. The CDR3 runs to 13 residues. CDR3 residues: CSVELIRGLSYTF. The CDR3 coding sequence is TGCAGCGTTGAACTTATACGGGGTCTCAGCTACACCTTC.

This clone appeared a single time. The chain recombines TRBV11-3 with TRBJ2-2, with a possible D match to TRBD1 (5 bases). V was pared by 1 base and J by 5 bases, with 14 bases between. Germline CDR1 and CDR2: SGHNT and YENEEA. The CDR3 covers 16 residues. The CDR3 nucleotides read TGTGCCAGCAGCTTAGTGGGCAGGGTGGAAACCGGGGAGCTGTTTTTT. Amino acids: CASSLVGRVETGELFF. The full variable domain, completed using reference TRBV11-3 and TRBJ2-2, is EAGVVQSPRYKIIEKKQPVAFWCNPISGHNTLYWYLQNLGQGPELLIRYENEEAVDDSQLPKDRFSAERLKGVDSTLKIQPAELGDSAVYLCASSLVGRVETGELFFGEGSRLTVL.

V and J are TRBV7-8 and TRBJ1-5; D may be TRBD1 (5 bases). This CDR3 region has 18 residues. CDR1 and CDR2 from the germline V gene are SGHVS and FQNEAQ. The V gene lost 1 base and the J gene lost 6 bases, with 22 bases spanning the gap. Here the CDR3 DNA reads TGTGCCAGCAGCTTAGTTTGGCCGAGCCCGCCGGGGGGTCAGCCCCAGCATTTT. Residues: CASSLVWPSPPGGQPQHF.

This clone is a singleton in its sample. The chain has TRBV3-1 (or the pseudogene TRBV3-2) and TRBJ1-1, with a possible D match to TRBD1 (6 bases). The CDR3 runs to 17 residues. Germline V gene data show CDR1 as LGHDT and CDR2 as YNNKEL (reference sequence). Trimming pared 0 bases from V and 2 bases from J, leaving 16 bases between. The CDR3, as DNA: TGTGCCAGCAGCCAAGACCAAAGACACAGGGAAAACACTGAAGCTTTCTTT. It is translated as CASSQDQRHRENTEAFF.

This chain joins TRBV9 and TRBJ2-1; possibly TRBD1 for D (5 bases). The CDR3 extends over 15 amino acids. V lost 0 bases to trimming and J lost 1 base, with 8 bases between them. CDR1 and CDR2 (germline): SGDLS, YYNGEE. CDR3 in DNA: TGTGCCAGCAGCGTAGATAGGACATCCTACAATGAGCAGTTCTTC. Translation: CASSVDRTSYNEQFF.

The chain uses TRBV30 and TRBJ1-1; tentatively, D is TRBD1 (6 bases). Germline values: CDR1 GTSNPN, CDR2 SVGIG (reference sequence). The CDR3 contains 17 residues. The V end was cut by 4 bases, the J end by 5 bases, with 26 bases between. CDR3: CAWTTIRVRGGFTEAFF. CDR3 sequence (DNA): TGTGCCTGGACCACTATACGGGTTAGAGGGGGTTTTACTGAAGCTTTCTTT.

The J gene is TRBJ1-2, the V gene TRBV7-9; possibly TRBD1 for D (5 bases). V shed 5 bases and J shed 6 bases, with 22 bases lying between them. The CDR3 is made up of 16 amino acids. Germline CDR1 and CDR2: SEHNR and FQNEAQ (reference sequence). CDR3 in DNA: TGTGCCAGCAGCGGGGTAATGAGACAGCACCTAGATGGCTACACCTTC. Protein product: CASSGVMRQHLDGYTF.

V gene TRBV7-6 combines with J gene TRBJ2-5, with D possibly being TRBD1 (5 bases). V lost 7 bases, J lost 5 bases, and 20 bases lay in between. The CDR3 has 15 amino acids. Germline CDR1 reads SGHVS; CDR2 reads FNYEAQ. The CDR3 sequence is CASTPMGQVRETQYF. The DNA of the CDR3 is TGTGCCAGCACCCCCATGGGGCAGGTGAGGGAGACCCAGTACTTC.

The chain uses TRBV14 and TRBJ1-6; no clear D. V dropped 0 bases and J dropped 7 bases, with 10 bases sitting between them. The CDR3 is made up of 15 amino acids. Germline lookup yields CDR1 SGHDN and CDR2 FVKESK. The CDR3 region is CASSQDRGVNSPLHF. DNA for the CDR3: TGTGCCAGCAGCCAAGATCGGGGAGTCAATTCACCCCTCCACTTT.